These T cell receptor beta chains were read from a single sample in a study of OX40 agonist ivuxolimab in advanced cancers. Clones were read by immunoSEQ multiplex PCR, and TCRdb kept only the in-frame ones, dropping some. The table has roughly 80,000 clones, about 80% seen once. The sample in question was CD4+ or CD8+ T cells sorted from blood, obtained in a trial of the OX40 agonist ivuxolimab. These TCRs come from an adult with an advanced solid tumor such as melanoma, head and neck, liver or kidney cancer. Each CDR3 is given with its conserved first and last residue. The order of the fields is V gene, D gene, J gene, CDR3 protein, CDR3 DNA. D genes are given only for firm matches.

TRBV27	TRBD1	TRBJ2-3	CASSWDRGRTDTQYF	TGTGCCAGCAGCTGGGACAGGGGGCGAACAGATACGCAGTATTTT
TRBV30	.	TRBJ1-3	CAWSVLRAGNTIYF	TGTGCCTGGAGTGTACTGAGGGCTGGAAACACCATATATTTT
TRBV2	.	TRBJ1-3	CASSAEGRRNTIYF	TGTGCCAGCAGTGCTGAGGGGCGTAGAAACACCATATATTTT
TRBV28	.	TRBJ1-4	CASTVTGVNEKLFF	TGTGCCAGCACCGTGACAGGAGTTAATGAAAAACTGTTTTTT
TRBV30	TRBD1	TRBJ2-2	CAWRLGQGRTGELFF	TGTGCCTGGCGCCTCGGACAGGGGAGAACCGGGGAGCTGTTTTTT
TRBV11-2	.	TRBJ2-5	CASSLSRGAETQYF	TGTGCCAGCAGCTTATCCCGGGGCGCGGAGACCCAGTACTTC
TRBV30	.	TRBJ2-5	CAWSPRETQYF	TGTGCCTGGAGTCCAAGAGAGACCCAGTACTTC
TRBV11-3	TRBD2	TRBJ2-5	CASSGGGGTETQYF	TGTGCCAGCAGCGGCGGGGGGGGAACGGAGACCCAGTACTTC
TRBV19	.	TRBJ2-7	CASSIWPLHEQYF	TGTGCCAGTAGTATATGGCCGCTGCACGAGCAGTACTTC
TRBV2	TRBD2	TRBJ2-3	CARGTSGGQTDTQYF	TGTGCCAGAGGGACTAGCGGGGGACAGACAGATACGCAGTATTTT
TRBV4-1	.	TRBJ1-5	CASSQEGGVGQPQHF	TGCGCCAGCAGCCAAGAAGGAGGGGTGGGCCAGCCCCAGCATTTT
TRBV2	.	TRBJ1-6	CASSLNPSQGSPLHF	TGTGCCAGCAGTCTCAACCCCAGCCAGGGTTCACCCCTCCACTTT
TRBV5-1	TRBD2	TRBJ2-2	CASSTLGGSTTGELFF	TGCGCCAGCAGCACCTTGGGGGGGAGTACCACCGGGGAGCTGTTTTTT
TRBV7-2	.	TRBJ1-3	CASSLAKVSGNTIYF	TGTGCCAGCAGCTTAGCAAAGGTTTCTGGAAACACCATATATTTT
TRBV7-2	TRBD1	TRBJ1-6	CASSLATGGQLYNSPLHF	TGTGCCAGCAGCTTAGCGACCGGGGGACAGTTATATAATTCACCCCTCCACTTT